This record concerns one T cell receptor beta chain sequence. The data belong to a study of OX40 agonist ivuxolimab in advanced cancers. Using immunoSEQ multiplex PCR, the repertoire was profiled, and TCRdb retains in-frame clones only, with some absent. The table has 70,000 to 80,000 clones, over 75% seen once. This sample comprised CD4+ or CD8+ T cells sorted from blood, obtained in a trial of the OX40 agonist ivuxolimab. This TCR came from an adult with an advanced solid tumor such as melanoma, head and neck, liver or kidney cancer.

CDR3 amino acids: CASSLRTGTDTQYF. The CDR3 DNA reads as TGTGCCAGCAGCCTTAGGACAGGCACAGATACGCAGTATTTT. The chain joins TRBV7-6 to TRBJ2-3, with D perhaps matching TRBD1 (6 bases). Trimming pared 5 bases from V and 1 base from J, leaving 10 bases between. This CDR3 comprises 14 residues. Germline V gives CDR1 SGHVS, CDR2 FNYEAQ.